These 16 T cell receptor beta chains were all obtained from the same sample, sequenced in a study of human T cells and chemical hapten exposure. Time point reported: pre-sensitization, week 0. Treatment specified: therapeutic diphenylcyclopropenone sensitization with weekly scalp DPC. TCRdb used MiXCR to reprocess the RACE reads, holding one entry per CDR3 protein. The sample contains about 350,000 distinct CDR3 sequences, roughly 6% of which appear only once. Source: whole blood, taken in connection with sensitization to the hapten diphenylcyclopropenone (DPC). The receptor source for this set is a woman under 30 with alopecia areata. Some clones in this sample may be carry-over from other donors' samples.

In this sample, this clonotype turned up many times. This chain links TRBV28 with TRBJ2-7; D may correspond to TRBD1 or TRBD2 (5 bases each). CDR1 and CDR2 (germline): MDHEN, SYDVKM. Trimming shortened V by 6 bases and J by 0 bases, and 18 bases separated the two germline ends. The CDR3 loop spans 16 amino acids. The CDR3 nucleotides are TGTGCCAGCAGCCCTGACCATTGGGGGACCTCCTACGAGCAGTACTTC. Encoded protein: CASSPDHWGTSYEQYF.

Many counts were recorded for this clonotype. The V gene is TRBV6-5, the J gene TRBJ2-7, with 7 bases aligning to TRBD1. Germline CDR1 reads MNHEY; CDR2 reads SVGAGI. Trimming took 0 bases from V and 5 from J; bases not matched to a gene: 4. The CDR3 covers 14 residues. The CDR3 reads CASSYSTGRNEQYF. CDR3 DNA: TGTGCCAGCAGTTACTCGACAGGGCGGAACGAGCAGTACTTC.

The CDR3 bases are TGTGCCAGCAGGTCTGACCCCAGGGAAAAACTGTTTTTT. This gives the protein CASRSDPREKLFF. The V call is TRBV2, the J call TRBJ1-4; D not certain. The CDR3 runs 13 residues. Trimming removed 6 bases at V and 8 bases at J, with 13 bases between. Germline V gene lookup returns CDR1 SNHLY and CDR2 FYNNEI.

This clonotype came up a few times. This chain joins TRBV6-5 and TRBJ1-2; D is undetermined. V shed 6 bases and J shed 0 bases, with 14 bases lying between them. Germline-derived CDR1 and CDR2 are MNHEY and SVGAGI. This CDR3 contains 15 residues. The CDR3 bases are TGTGCCAGCAGCCGGGCCGGCCCTTCTAACTATGGCTACACCTTC. Translating it yields CASSRAGPSNYGYTF.

This clonotype was recorded many times. The chain employs TRBV6-1 and TRBJ2-6; D gene ambiguous. V lost 6 bases, J lost 0 bases, and 3 bases lay in between. Germline values: CDR1 MNHNS, CDR2 SASEGT. The CDR3 sequence is 13 residues long. This chain's CDR3 is CASRTSGANVLTF. Here the CDR3 DNA reads TGTGCCAGCAGAACCTCTGGGGCCAACGTCCTGACTTTC.

The table lists this clonotype with many counts. The chain recombines TRBV7-2 with TRBJ2-3; D might be TRBD1 or TRBD2, each matching 5 bases. Germline assignment: CDR1 SGHTA and CDR2 FQGNSA. The CDR3 extends over 15 amino acids. Trimming left V 5 bases short and J 6 bases short, with 18 bases between. The CDR3 DNA reads TGTGCCAGCAGCCAAGGGGAGCCCAGGCCCGATACGCAGTATTTT. This sequence encodes CASSQGEPRPDTQYF.

This clonotype was recorded at least ten times. This chain connects TRBV12-5 to TRBJ1-6; TRBD1 matches at 8 bases. V lost 3 bases to trimming and J lost 10 bases; unmatched junction nucleotides: 5. In germline, CDR1 is LGHNT, CDR2 FRNRAP. The CDR3 covers 14 residues. The CDR3 nucleotides read TGTGCTAGTGGTTTCACAGGGGGATGGTCACCCCTCCACTTT. Translated, it gives CASGFTGGWSPLHF. Drawing the rest from reference TRBV12-5 and TRBJ1-6, the complete variable domain is DARVTQTPRHKVTEMGQEVTMRCQPILGHNTVFWYRQTMMQGLELLAYFRNRAPLDDSGMPKDRFSAEMPDATLATLKIQPSEPRDSAVYFCASGFTGGWSPLHFGNGTRLTVT.

Ten or more counts support this clonotype. V gene TRBV15 combines with J gene TRBJ2-7; 8 bases line up with TRBD2. The CDR3 totals 13 residues. The trim removed 4 bases at V and 7 bases at J, leaving 6 bases unmatched. Per the germline V gene, CDR1 is LNHNV and CDR2 is YYDKDF (reference sequence). CDR3 nucleotide sequence: TGTGCCACCAGCACCGGACTAGCTAGGGAGCAGTACTTC. This sequence encodes CATSTGLAREQYF.

This clonotype was seen a handful of times. V gene TRBV12-5 combines with J gene TRBJ2-1, with D possibly matching TRBD1 (6 bases). This CDR3 is 18 amino acids long. Germline loops: CDR1 LGHNT, CDR2 FRNRAP. V shed 2 bases and J shed 5 bases, with 22 bases lying between them. Here the CDR3 reads CASGLTDRESLVHNEQFF. The CDR3 nucleotides are TGTGCTAGTGGTTTGACGGACAGAGAGTCCCTTGTGCACAATGAGCAGTTCTTC.

The chain is built from TRBV27 and TRBJ2-3; D is perhaps TRBD1 or TRBD2 (5 bases each). Deletions cut 8 bases from V and 6 bases from J, with 18 bases between. CDR3 size: 14 residues. Germline loops: CDR1 MNHEY, CDR2 SMNVEV (reference sequence). CDR3 DNA sequence: TGTGCCAGCTCCTTGGACACCAGAGGGGATACGCAGTATTTT. Residues: CASSLDTRGDTQYF.

This clonotype appeared a few times. The CDR3: CASSWTVNTEAFF. The CDR3 nucleotides read TGTGCCAGCAGCTGGACAGTTAACACTGAAGCTTTCTTT. The rearrangement joins TRBV7-3 to TRBJ1-1; tentative D call: TRBD1 (6 bases). The V gene's germline CDR1 is SGHTA and CDR2 FQGTGA. The CDR3 runs 13 residues. Trimming left V 4 bases short and J 2 bases short, with 8 bases between.

This clonotype was found many times. The chain has TRBV5-1 and TRBJ2-6, with D hard to call. There are 15 residues in the CDR3. Germline-derived CDR1 and CDR2 are SGHRS and YFSETQ. V lost 0 bases, J lost 4 bases, and 8 bases lay in between. The CDR3 loop reads CASSLAIPGANVLTF. For the CDR3, the DNA is TGCGCCAGCAGCTTGGCGATACCCGGGGCCAACGTCCTGACTTTC.

The CDR3 nucleotides are TGTGCCAGCAGTGCACAGACAGGGGGCGAGGAGCAGTACTTC. Protein sequence: CASSAQTGGEEQYF. The chain uses TRBV6-2 or TRBV6-3 and TRBJ2-7, with 10 bases that match TRBD1. J was trimmed by 7 bases and V by 5 bases; bases with no gene match: 8. The CDR3 runs 14 residues. In germline, CDR1 is MNHEY, CDR2 SVGEGT.

The CDR3 here is CASGTGSTEAFF. The CDR3 region has the DNA TGTGCCAGCGGTACAGGGAGCACTGAAGCTTTCTTT. This chain uses TRBV28 with TRBJ1-1, with a weak D call TRBD1 (6 bases). Germline lookup yields CDR1 MDHEN and CDR2 SYDVKM. This CDR3 spans 12 amino acids. V was clipped by 8 bases and J by 4 bases, with 11 bases between them.

This clonotype was detected a few times. V usage is TRBV4-3 and J usage is TRBJ1-1, with D unresolved. The CDR3 is 14 residues long. The V gene lost 0 bases and the J gene lost 5 bases, with 10 bases spanning the gap. CDR1 and CDR2 from the germline V gene are LGHNA and YSLEER. CDR3 sequence: CASSQDSYGTEAFF. The CDR3 nucleotides are TGCGCCAGCAGCCAAGACTCGTACGGGACTGAAGCTTTCTTT.

The rearrangement uses TRBV18 and TRBJ1-3; a weak D match, TRBD1 (5 bases). V was cut by 2 bases and J by 4 bases, with 9 bases left in between. This CDR3 is built from 14 residues. Germline-derived CDR1 and CDR2 are KGHSH and LQKENI. The CDR3 here is CASSPGAPGNTIYF. The CDR3 DNA follows: TGTGCCAGCTCACCAGGGGCACCGGGAAACACCATATATTTT.